This paragraph covers one T cell receptor (beta chain) sequence. Its antigen is not known. The entry originates in a study of cytomegalovirus exposure and HLA in healthy donors. Notes on the study in general: The study put 150 or so TCR beta chains on its list as cytomegalovirus-associated.

CDR3 length: 17 amino acids. The germline V gene has CDR1 KGHSH and CDR2 LQKENI. V was clipped by 5 bases and J by 4 bases, with 23 bases between them. PCR used 60 Vbeta primers and 13 Jbeta primers. Repertoires were generated with immunoSEQ multiplex PCR, while TCRdb's copy carries only in-frame clones and drops some. Of some 120,000 clones listed, more than 80% are singletons. Sequencing was performed on PBMCs. This chain joins TRBV18 and TRBJ1-1, with a weak D call TRBD1 (5 bases). The sequence derives from a man aged 25 to 40 in good health and CMV-seronegative. The CDR3 spells CASSSRSGGGVSTEAFF. The CDR3 nucleotides read TGTGCCAGCTCATCACGGTCAGGTGGAGGGGTTAGCACTGAAGCTTTCTTT. The full variable domain, completed using reference TRBV18 and TRBJ1-1, is NAGVMQNPRHLVRRRGQEARLRCSPMKGHSHVYWYRQLPEEGLKFMVYLQKENIIDESGMPKERFSAEFPKEGPSILRIQQVVRGDSAAYFCASSSRSGGGVSTEAFFGQGTRLTVV.